This T cell receptor beta chain comes out of a study of T-cell memory formation after mild COVID-19. Across the study: TCR clustering was largely donor specific.

TCRdb fed the 5' RACE reads into MiXCR, producing one record per CDR3 protein. The sample records around 300,000 distinct CDR3 sequences, 10% to 15% being singletons. Study results and caveats: CD4/CD8 balance held among clones contracting day 15 to 85, and later expanders leaned CD4+. Pre-infection memory carried some responding clones, suggesting that cross-reactive memory joined.

Trimming pared 1 base from V and 7 bases from J, leaving 16 bases between. This CDR3 has 15 residues. The germline V gene encodes CDR1 SGHTA and CDR2 FQGNSA. The table lists this clonotype with a few counts. Its antigen is still unknown. This clonotype was sampled from a man aged 18 to 30 who had mild COVID-19 (a few samples of this study predate the infection). Cell type and time point are not known. Sequenced material: PBMCs or a T cell subset sorted from them (not recorded which). The rearrangement joins TRBV7-2 to TRBJ2-5; tentative D call: TRBD2 (6 bases). Here the CDR3 reads CASSLDPRGAGTQYF. The CDR3 DNA follows: TGTGCCAGCAGCTTAGACCCCAGAGGAGCGGGGACCCAGTACTTC.